This is a list of T cell receptor beta chains from one sample in a study of blood T cells in healthy people across ages. TCRdb redid the calling of the 5' RACE reads with MiXCR, one entry per CDR3 protein. This table holds about 1.8 million distinct CDR3 sequences, approximately 50% found once. The sequenced material came from blood. The origin of the receptors is a woman in her 40s in good health. CDR3s include the opening cysteine and the closing phenylalanine or tryptophan. D genes are given only for firm matches. Clone sizes are given selectively: once, few, many, or a class where the clone is expanded.

v_gene: TRBV7-6; len: 16; abundance: NA; j_gene: TRBJ2-3; d_gene: TRBD1; CDR3aa: CASSRGGVLSTDTQYF; CDR3nt: TGTGCCAGCAGCCGAGGGGGCGTCTTAAGCACAGATACGCAGTATTTT
v_gene: TRBV6-2/TRBV6-3; len: 14; abundance: NA; j_gene: TRBJ2-3; d_gene: TRBD1; CDR3aa: CASRHRDRSDTQYF; CDR3nt: TGTGCCAGCCGCCACCGGGACAGATCAGATACGCAGTATTTT
v_gene: TRBV5-6; len: 15; abundance: NA; j_gene: TRBJ2-1; d_gene: TRBD2; CDR3aa: CASSLGDPGGNEQFF; CDR3nt: TGTGCCAGCAGCTTGGGTGATCCGGGGGGCAATGAGCAGTTCTTC
v_gene: TRBV12-3/TRBV12-4; len: 14; abundance: NA; j_gene: TRBJ1-2; d_gene: NA; CDR3aa: CASSLGPVEYGYTF; CDR3nt: TGTGCCAGCAGTTTGGGTCCGGTGGAGTATGGCTACACCTTC
v_gene: TRBV6-2/TRBV6-3; len: 17; abundance: NA; j_gene: TRBJ2-6; d_gene: NA; CDR3aa: CASRARQGGRGANVLTF; CDR3nt: TGTGCCAGCAGAGCTAGACAGGGAGGTCGTGGGGCCAACGTCCTGACTTTC
v_gene: TRBV7-9; len: 14; abundance: NA; j_gene: TRBJ1-2; d_gene: NA; CDR3aa: CASSLILGGYGYTF; CDR3nt: TGTGCCAGCAGCTTAATTCTCGGCGGCTATGGCTACACCTTC
v_gene: TRBV7-2; len: 15; abundance: once; j_gene: TRBJ1-6; d_gene: NA; CDR3aa: CASSFGRPYNSPLHF; CDR3nt: TGTGCCAGCAGCTTCGGCCGTCCCTATAATTCACCCCTCCACTTT
v_gene: TRBV7-2; len: 12; abundance: few; j_gene: TRBJ2-3; d_gene: NA; CDR3aa: CASGGGPPTQYF; CDR3nt: TGTGCCAGCGGCGGGGGCCCCCCTACGCAGTATTTT
v_gene: TRBV18; len: 13; abundance: NA; j_gene: TRBJ2-1; d_gene: NA; CDR3aa: CASSPGRENERFF; CDR3nt: TGTGCCAGCTCACCTGGACGGGAAAATGAGCGGTTCTTC
v_gene: TRBV5-1; len: 15; abundance: NA; j_gene: TRBJ1-2; d_gene: TRBD1; CDR3aa: CASSFDTGEINGYTF; CDR3nt: TGCGCCAGCAGCTTTGATACAGGGGAAATCAATGGCTACACCTTC
v_gene: TRBV19; len: 14; abundance: few; j_gene: TRBJ2-7; d_gene: TRBD1; CDR3aa: CASSAWGQPYEQYF; CDR3nt: TGTGCCAGTTCGGCTTGGGGACAGCCATACGAGCAGTACTTC
v_gene: TRBV6-6; len: 17; abundance: NA; j_gene: TRBJ2-3; d_gene: TRBD1; CDR3aa: CASRSFAGTESTDTQYF; CDR3nt: TGTGCCAGCAGATCCTTTGCCGGGACAGAGAGCACAGATACGCAGTATTTT
v_gene: TRBV9; len: 14; abundance: few; j_gene: TRBJ2-7; d_gene: TRBD1; CDR3aa: CASSERGQGSEQYF; CDR3nt: TGTGCCAGCAGCGAACGGGGACAGGGATCCGAGCAGTACTTC
v_gene: TRBV28; len: 16; abundance: NA; j_gene: TRBJ2-5; d_gene: TRBD2; CDR3aa: CASSLAVAGGLETQYF; CDR3nt: TGTGCCAGCAGCCTGGCCGTAGCGGGGGGGCTGGAGACCCAGTACTTC
v_gene: TRBV9; len: 16; abundance: NA; j_gene: TRBJ1-6; d_gene: TRBD1; CDR3aa: CASSVGTGGDNSPLHF; CDR3nt: TGTGCCAGCAGCGTGGGGACAGGGGGCGATAATTCACCCCTCCACTTT
v_gene: TRBV28; len: 14; abundance: NA; j_gene: TRBJ1-2; d_gene: NA; CDR3aa: CASSLYGDNYGYTF; CDR3nt: TGTGCCAGCAGTTTATATGGGGATAACTATGGCTACACCTTC
v_gene: TRBV20-1; len: 15; abundance: NA; j_gene: TRBJ2-4; d_gene: TRBD1; CDR3aa: CSASSDRDLIGIQYF; CDR3nt: TGCAGTGCTTCTTCGGACAGGGATTTAATCGGCATTCAGTACTTC
v_gene: TRBV28; len: 14; abundance: NA; j_gene: TRBJ2-7; d_gene: NA; CDR3aa: CASSPHGIVYEQYF; CDR3nt: TGTGCCAGCAGTCCCCATGGGATCGTCTACGAGCAGTACTTC
v_gene: TRBV7-2; len: 13; abundance: NA; j_gene: TRBJ2-1; d_gene: TRBD2; CDR3aa: CASSLAGRPEQFF; CDR3nt: TGTGCCAGCAGTCTAGCGGGGCGCCCCGAGCAGTTCTTC
v_gene: TRBV20-1; len: 11; abundance: once; j_gene: TRBJ2-5; d_gene: NA; CDR3aa: CSAPRGETQNF; CDR3nt: TGCAGTGCCCCCCGAGGCGAGACCCAGAACTTC
v_gene: TRBV6-1; len: 19; abundance: NA; j_gene: TRBJ2-7; d_gene: TRBD2; CDR3aa: CASSEGRASGGPQVYEQYF; CDR3nt: TGTGCCAGCAGTGAAGGACGGGCTAGCGGGGGCCCCCAAGTCTACGAGCAGTACTTC
v_gene: TRBV6-2/TRBV6-3; len: 16; abundance: few; j_gene: TRBJ2-1; d_gene: NA; CDR3aa: CASTDRGPSSYNEQFF; CDR3nt: TGTGCCAGCACCGACCGCGGGCCCTCCTCCTACAATGAGCAGTTCTTC
v_gene: TRBV21-1; len: 15; abundance: few; j_gene: TRBJ2-3; d_gene: NA; CDR3aa: CASSRRDYGTDTQYF; CDR3nt: TGTGCCAGCAGCAGACGGGACTATGGCACAGATACGCAGTATTTT
v_gene: TRBV4-1; len: 14; abundance: few; j_gene: TRBJ2-3; d_gene: NA; CDR3aa: CASSQERVRDTQYF; CDR3nt: TGCGCCAGCAGCCAAGAAAGAGTGCGAGATACGCAGTATTTT
v_gene: TRBV20-1; len: 13; abundance: few; j_gene: TRBJ2-1; d_gene: NA; CDR3aa: CSAEVPSYNEQFF; CDR3nt: TGCAGTGCTGAGGTTCCCTCCTACAATGAGCAGTTCTTC
v_gene: TRBV14; len: 15; abundance: few; j_gene: TRBJ2-7; d_gene: TRBD1; CDR3aa: CASSLGTGPPYEQYF; CDR3nt: TGTGCCAGCAGCCTCGGGACAGGGCCGCCCTACGAGCAGTACTTC
v_gene: TRBV6-2/TRBV6-3; len: 15; abundance: NA; j_gene: TRBJ2-5; d_gene: NA; CDR3aa: CASSNALAIRETQYF; CDR3nt: TGTGCCAGCAGTAACGCTTTAGCTATTCGGGAGACCCAGTACTTC
v_gene: TRBV4-3; len: 15; abundance: few; j_gene: TRBJ2-7; d_gene: TRBD2; CDR3aa: CASSQEDSGDYEQYF; CDR3nt: TGCGCCAGCAGCCAAGAAGATAGCGGGGACTACGAGCAGTACTTC
v_gene: TRBV6-6; len: 14; abundance: NA; j_gene: TRBJ1-1; d_gene: TRBD1; CDR3aa: CASQPGQANTEAFF; CDR3nt: TGTGCCAGTCAGCCTGGACAGGCGAACACTGAAGCTTTCTTT
v_gene: TRBV6-6; len: 16; abundance: NA; j_gene: TRBJ2-3; d_gene: TRBD2; CDR3aa: CASRGTSGGDTDTQYF; CDR3nt: TGTGCCAGCAGGGGGACTAGCGGGGGGGACACAGATACGCAGTATTTT
v_gene: TRBV7-2; len: 15; abundance: many; j_gene: TRBJ2-6; d_gene: NA; CDR3aa: CASSLLPSGANVLTF; CDR3nt: TGTGCCAGCAGCTTACTGCCCTCTGGGGCCAACGTCCTGACTTTC
v_gene: TRBV4-1; len: 17; abundance: few; j_gene: TRBJ2-1; d_gene: NA; CDR3aa: CASSQDAEKLSYNEQFF; CDR3nt: TGCGCCAGCAGCCAAGATGCGGAGAAGCTCTCCTACAATGAGCAGTTCTTC
v_gene: TRBV5-1; len: 15; abundance: NA; j_gene: TRBJ1-1; d_gene: TRBD1; CDR3aa: CASSLDRGGSTEAFF; CDR3nt: TGCGCCAGCAGCTTGGACAGGGGAGGGAGCACTGAAGCTTTCTTT
v_gene: TRBV11-2; len: 17; abundance: NA; j_gene: TRBJ2-3; d_gene: TRBD1; CDR3aa: CASSLGPGTGRADTQYF; CDR3nt: TGTGCCAGCAGCTTAGGTCCCGGGACAGGGCGAGCAGATACGCAGTATTTT
v_gene: TRBV28; len: 15; abundance: NA; j_gene: TRBJ2-7; d_gene: TRBD1; CDR3aa: CASSNRLDRRNEQYF; CDR3nt: TGTGCCAGCAGTAACCGTTTGGACAGGAGAAACGAGCAGTACTTC
v_gene: TRBV7-2; len: 16; abundance: few; j_gene: TRBJ2-7; d_gene: NA; CDR3aa: CASSLDAGLLIYEQYF; CDR3nt: TGTGCCAGCAGCTTAGACGCGGGGCTACTGATTTACGAGCAGTACTTC
v_gene: TRBV5-1; len: 18; abundance: NA; j_gene: TRBJ2-5; d_gene: TRBD2; CDR3aa: CASSLTRTSGGRQETQYF; CDR3nt: TGCGCCAGCAGCTTGACTCGGACTAGCGGGGGGCGCCAAGAGACCCAGTACTTC
v_gene: TRBV6-6; len: 13; abundance: NA; j_gene: TRBJ2-5; d_gene: NA; CDR3aa: CASSYGDGETQYF; CDR3nt: TGTGCCAGCAGTTACGGGGATGGGGAGACCCAGTACTTC
v_gene: TRBV7-2; len: 12; abundance: NA; j_gene: TRBJ2-3; d_gene: NA; CDR3aa: CASSRLIDTQYF; CDR3nt: TGTGCCAGCAGCCGTTTAATAGATACGCAGTATTTT
v_gene: TRBV7-6; len: 13; abundance: NA; j_gene: TRBJ1-5; d_gene: NA; CDR3aa: CASQQGGNQPQHF; CDR3nt: TGTGCCAGCCAACAGGGAGGCAATCAGCCCCAGCATTTT
v_gene: TRBV27; len: 12; abundance: NA; j_gene: TRBJ2-7; d_gene: NA; CDR3aa: CASSRVGIEQYF; CDR3nt: TGTGCCAGCAGCCGGGTAGGGATCGAGCAGTACTTC
v_gene: TRBV28; len: 13; abundance: NA; j_gene: TRBJ2-1; d_gene: NA; CDR3aa: CASSTSVGDEQFF; CDR3nt: TGTGCCAGCAGTACGTCCGTGGGGGATGAGCAGTTCTTC
v_gene: TRBV27; len: 16; abundance: NA; j_gene: TRBJ2-3; d_gene: TRBD2; CDR3aa: CASSLSQGAGTDTQYF; CDR3nt: TGTGCCAGCAGTTTATCGCAGGGAGCGGGGACAGATACGCAGTATTTT
v_gene: TRBV9; len: 19; abundance: NA; j_gene: TRBJ2-3; d_gene: TRBD2; CDR3aa: CASSPREMTTSGGSDTQYF; CDR3nt: TGTGCCAGCAGCCCACGTGAGATGACGACTAGCGGGGGGTCGGATACGCAGTATTTT
v_gene: TRBV12-3/TRBV12-4; len: 13; abundance: once; j_gene: TRBJ2-7; d_gene: NA; CDR3aa: CASTLGQGYEQYF; CDR3nt: TGTGCCAGCACCTTGGGGCAGGGCTACGAGCAGTACTTC
v_gene: TRBV20-1; len: 12; abundance: NA; j_gene: TRBJ1-2; d_gene: NA; CDR3aa: CSASRGGEGYTF; CDR3nt: TGCAGTGCTAGCCGCGGGGGAGAAGGCTACACCTTC
v_gene: TRBV7-9; len: 17; abundance: once; j_gene: TRBJ1-5; d_gene: NA; CDR3aa: CASSLGIYRESNQPQHF; CDR3nt: TGTGCCAGCAGCTTGGGGATTTACAGGGAGAGCAATCAGCCCCAGCATTTT
v_gene: TRBV2; len: 16; abundance: NA; j_gene: TRBJ2-6; d_gene: NA; CDR3aa: CASIGGRNSGANVLTF; CDR3nt: TGTGCCAGCATAGGAGGACGAAACTCTGGGGCCAACGTCCTGACTTTC
v_gene: TRBV29-1; len: 14; abundance: many; j_gene: TRBJ2-5; d_gene: NA; CDR3aa: CSVDAGAYRETQYF; CDR3nt: TGCAGCGTTGATGCTGGGGCGTACCGGGAGACCCAGTACTTC
v_gene: TRBV6-6; len: 15; abundance: few; j_gene: TRBJ2-7; d_gene: TRBD1; CDR3aa: CASSNKGQGAYEQYF; CDR3nt: TGTGCCAGCAGTAATAAAGGACAGGGGGCCTACGAGCAGTACTTC
v_gene: TRBV14; len: 15; abundance: NA; j_gene: TRBJ2-3; d_gene: NA; CDR3aa: CASGLLAGNPDTQYF; CDR3nt: TGTGCCAGCGGACTACTGGCGGGGAACCCAGATACGCAGTATTTT
v_gene: TRBV28; len: 15; abundance: NA; j_gene: TRBJ2-7; d_gene: NA; CDR3aa: CASSFSGVGSYEQYF; CDR3nt: TGTGCCAGCAGTTTTTCCGGGGTGGGGTCCTACGAGCAGTACTTC
v_gene: TRBV29-1; len: 14; abundance: few; j_gene: TRBJ2-3; d_gene: NA; CDR3aa: CSVAPRSWEDTQYF; CDR3nt: TGCAGCGTTGCCCCTAGGAGTTGGGAGGATACGCAGTATTTT
v_gene: TRBV10-3; len: 13; abundance: once; j_gene: TRBJ2-4; d_gene: NA; CDR3aa: CAISEMPGNIQYF; CDR3nt: TGTGCCATCAGTGAGATGCCGGGAAACATTCAGTACTTC
v_gene: TRBV29-1; len: 12; abundance: NA; j_gene: TRBJ2-1; d_gene: NA; CDR3aa: CSVAEHNNEQFF; CDR3nt: TGCAGCGTGGCGGAACACAACAATGAGCAGTTCTTC
v_gene: TRBV29-1; len: 12; abundance: NA; j_gene: TRBJ2-4; d_gene: NA; CDR3aa: CSVDHGRNIQYF; CDR3nt: TGCAGCGTTGACCATGGACGCAACATTCAGTACTTC
v_gene: TRBV3-1; len: 15; abundance: NA; j_gene: TRBJ2-1; d_gene: NA; CDR3aa: CASSQAWGAGTEQFF; CDR3nt: TGTGCCAGCAGCCAGGCGTGGGGGGCCGGGACGGAGCAGTTCTTC